This T cell receptor beta chain comes out of a study of T cells after somatic rescue of genetic block. Assay used: immunoSEQ multiplex PCR; TCRdb lists only in-frame clones, some missing. The table shows about 70,000 clones, with about 90% occurring only once. This clone was seen only a few times. The germline V gene encodes CDR1 LNHDA and CDR2 SQIVND (reference sequence). The V and J ends lost 7 bases and 6 bases respectively, with 13 bases between them. The CDR3 runs 12 residues. V is TRBV19 and J is TRBJ2-7; maybe TRBD2 (6 bases). The receptor's source is a man aged 40-49 years. The sample was peripheral blood mononuclear cells (PBMCs). Here the CDR3 DNA reads TGTGCCAGTACGCCGGGAGTGGGCGAGCAGTACTTC. Protein sequence: CASTPGVGEQYF.